This T cell receptor (beta chain) came from a study of CD4 T cells in relation to SARS-CoV-2 and coronaviruses. The CDR3 length is 16 residues. V was shortened by 2 bases and J by 4 bases, with 17 bases between the two germline ends. Germline V gene lookup returns CDR1 MNHNS and CDR2 SASEGT. Produced via immunoSEQ multiplex PCR; TCRdb's table is partial and in-frame only. The table lists more than 35,000 clones, around 77% of them singletons. Comment on this clone: Its specificity is unknown.

The chain links TRBV6-1 to TRBJ2-5; D possibly corresponds to TRBD1 (5 bases). The sequencing input was memory CD4+ T cells from PBMCs, cultured in vitro. This TCR was recovered from an adult with COVID-19. The CDR3 loop reads CASSEIRGMSRETQYF. CDR3 nucleotides: TGTGCCAGCAGTGAAATTAGGGGTATGTCTCGAGAGACCCAGTACTTC.